These 23 T cell receptor beta chains came from one sample sequenced in a study of CD8+CD57+ T cells in acquired aplastic anemia. TCR beta VDJ and CDR3 profiles were obtained from a genomic DNA template. TCRdb recomputed calls from the reads with MiXCR, one row per CDR3 protein. The table has about 250,000 distinct CDR3 sequences, roughly half seen once; the top ten hold 7.8%. The sequenced patients had an expansion of CD8+CD57+ cells seen by flow cytometry. The specimen was sorted CD4+, CD8+, or CD8+CD57+ T cells (not recorded which) from PBMCs. These receptor sequences come from a human donor with aplastic anemia.

The rearrangement uses TRBV7-8 and TRBJ2-1; D tentatively fits TRBD1 or TRBD2 (5 bases each). CDR3 length: 15 residues. CDR1 and CDR2 (germline): SGHVS, FQNEAQ. Between the trimmed V and J ends, which lost 5 bases and 4 bases, there was a span of 15 bases. The CDR3 bases are TGTGCCAGCAGCCGTACAGGCAGGGAGTACAATGAGCAGTTCTTC. Encoded protein: CASSRTGREYNEQFF. The full variable domain, its missing parts supplied by reference TRBV7-8 and TRBJ2-1, is GAGVSQSPRYKVAKRGQDVALRCDPISGHVSLFWYQQALGQGPEFLTYFQNEAQLDKSGLPSDRFFAERPEGSVSTLKIQRTQQEDSAVYLCASSRTGREYNEQFFGPGTRLTVL.

Points on this clonotype: Since a much larger clone is just one base distant, this may be a read error. This sequence joins TRBV6-4 and TRBJ2-3; TRBD2 aligns across 10 bases. Germline CDR1 and CDR2: MRHNA and SNTAGT. There are 15 residues in the CDR3. V was pared by 2 bases and J by 4 bases, with 3 bases of the junction left unmatched. CDR3 region: CASSDTSGMADTQYF. Here the CDR3 DNA reads TGTGCCAGCAGTGACACTAGCGGGATGGCAGATACGCAGTATTTT.

The chain recombines TRBV2 with TRBJ1-4, with 9 bases identical to TRBD1. Trimming removed 3 bases from V and 7 bases from J; junction bases left unmatched: 6. Germline V gene sequence: CDR1 SNHLY, CDR2 FYNNEI. This CDR3 spans 15 amino acids. The CDR3 is CASSDGGTGSEKLFF. The CDR3 nucleotides are TGTGCCAGCAGTGACGGGGGGACAGGGAGTGAAAAACTGTTTTTT.

In the case of this clonotype: The conserved final phenylalanine or tryptophan is absent from the CDR3, which likely points to a read error. The chain uses TRBV7-9 and TRBJ1-1; D gene ambiguous. The V end lost 2 bases, the J end lost 0 bases, and 22 bases lay between the germline ends. In germline, CDR1 is SEHNR, CDR2 FQNEAQ (reference sequence). This CDR3 contains 19 residues. In DNA, the CDR3 is TGTGCCAGCAGCTTACCTCTAGGCCGGAGAATAGATATGAACACTGAAGCTTTCCTT. The encoded protein is CASSLPLGRRIDMNTEAFL.

This rearrangement joins TRBV20-1 to TRBJ2-1; 9 bases fit TRBD2. Trimming removed 6 bases from V and 4 bases from J; junction bases left unmatched: 4. The CDR3 loop spans 13 amino acids. The germline gives CDR1 DFQATT, CDR2 SNEGSKA (reference sequence). The CDR3 DNA sequence: TGCAGTGCCCCGACTAGCGGTTACAATGAGCAGTTCTTC. It translates to CSAPTSGYNEQFF.

This clonotype was seen a few times. A much larger clone is a single base away; this may be a read error. The chain employs TRBV9 and TRBJ1-1; D uncertain. Trimming cost V 4 bases and J 13 bases, with 14 bases left between them. The CDR3 length is 11 residues. Per the germline V gene, CDR1 is SGDLS and CDR2 is YYNGEE. The CDR3 is CASSYGVEFFF. CDR3 nucleotide sequence: TGTGCCAGCAGCTATGGGGTTGAGTTTTTCTTT. Full variable domain (rest looked up from reference TRBV9 and TRBJ1-1): DSGVTQTPKHLITATGQRVTLRCSPRSGDLSVYWYQQSLDQGLQFLIQYYNGEERAKGNILERFSAQQFPDLHSELNLSSLELGDSALYFCASSYGVEFFFGQGTRLTVV.

This clonotype was seen more than once but under ten times. The CDR3: CSGGGRDYGYTF. The CDR3, as DNA: TGCAGCGGGGGGGGCAGGGACTATGGCTACACCTTC. The chain carries TRBV29-1 and TRBJ1-2, with TRBD1 as a possible D gene (6 bases). This CDR3 contains 12 residues. Per the germline V gene, CDR1 is SQVTM and CDR2 is ANQGSEA. Trimming removed 7 bases at V and 3 bases at J, with 12 bases between. The whole variable domain, filled in from reference TRBV29-1 and TRBJ1-2, reads SAVISQKPSRDICQRGTSLTIQCQVDSQVTMMFWYRQQPGQSLTLIATANQGSEATYESGFVIDKFPISRPNLTFSTLTVSNMSPEDSSIYLCSGGGRDYGYTFGSGTRLTVV.

This clonotype has at least ten counts. The rearrangement uses TRBV7-9 and TRBJ1-5, with D tentatively TRBD1 (5 bases). The V and J ends lost 3 bases and 1 base respectively, with 10 bases between them. The CDR3 has 15 amino acids. Germline V gene data show CDR1 as SEHNR and CDR2 as FQNEAQ (reference sequence). Written as DNA, the CDR3 is TGTGCCAGCAGCTTTGGGGGTCGGAGCAATCAGCCCCAGCATTTT. It yields the protein CASSFGGRSNQPQHF.

As regards this clonotype: A much larger clone lies a single base off, so this may be a read error. The V gene is TRBV24-1, the J gene TRBJ1-5; 9 bases align to TRBD1. The CDR3 loop spans 15 amino acids. V lost 4 bases and J lost 3; bases outside the gene matches: 3. The germline V gene has CDR1 KGHDR and CDR2 SFDVKD. CDR3: CATSERQGVNQPQHF. CDR3 bases: TGTGCCACCAGTGAAAGACAGGGGGTCAATCAGCCCCAGCATTTT.

The rearrangement joins TRBV5-4 to TRBJ2-5; the match to TRBD2 covers 10 bases. This CDR3 contains 16 residues. V was pared by 1 base and J by 3 bases, with 6 bases of the junction left unmatched. CDR1 and CDR2 (germline): SGHNT, YYREEE (reference sequence). The CDR3 DNA follows: TGTGCCAGCAGCTTGTTCCGGACTAGCGGCGAAGAGACCCAGTACTTC. This sequence encodes CASSLFRTSGEETQYF.

This clonotype was recorded only once. The chain is built from TRBV9 and TRBJ2-1; 12 nucleotides agree with TRBD1. Germline V gene lookup returns CDR1 SGDLS and CDR2 YYNGEE. The trim removed 4 bases at V and 10 bases at J, leaving 9 bases unmatched. The CDR3 loop spans 15 amino acids. The CDR3 region is CASSPGTGGCWEQFF. In nucleotides, the CDR3 is TGTGCCAGCAGCCCTGGGACAGGGGGCTGTTGGGAGCAGTTCTTC.

This clonotype was picked up a small number of times. This rearrangement joins TRBV19 to TRBJ1-2, with 8 bases fitting TRBD1. The CDR3 contains 13 residues. With V trimmed by 3 bases and J by 7 bases, 4 bases remained unmatched. Germline assignment: CDR1 LNHDA and CDR2 SQIVND (reference sequence). The CDR3 protein is CASSIGQGRGYTF. The CDR3 DNA reads TGTGCCAGTAGTATTGGACAGGGCCGTGGCTACACCTTC.

There are many counts of this clonotype. The genes are TRBV12-3 or TRBV12-4 and TRBJ2-7, with a possible D match to TRBD1 (5 bases). Between the trimmed V and J ends, which lost 5 bases and 4 bases, there was a span of 9 bases. The CDR3 loop spans 12 amino acids. The CDR3 nucleotides are TGTGCCAGCAGTCCGGACACTTACGAGCAGTACTTC. This sequence encodes CASSPDTYEQYF.

The table lists this clonotype with a few counts. The chain employs TRBV2 and TRBJ2-3; 9 bases map to TRBD2. V gave up 2 bases and J gave up 6 bases; unmatched junction bases: 6. CDR1 and CDR2 from the germline V gene are SNHLY and FYNNEI. The CDR3 consists of 15 residues. The CDR3 DNA reads as TGTGCCAGCAGTGAACGGGCGGGGGGGAAGGATACGCAGTATTTT. Translated: CASSERAGGKDTQYF.

The sample holds many counts of this clonotype. The rearrangement links TRBV10-3 to TRBJ2-2; 11 positions match TRBD2. CDR3 length: 16 amino acids. The germline CDR1 and CDR2 sequences are ENHRY and SYGVKD. The V and J ends lost 2 bases and 8 bases, in that order; junction bases with no gene match: 7. This CDR3 is CAISELLAGVKGELFF. The CDR3 DNA reads as TGTGCCATCAGTGAGCTACTAGCGGGAGTGAAAGGGGAGCTGTTTTTT.

This clonotype occurred a few times. This chain joins TRBV18 and TRBJ1-2, with D possibly matching TRBD1 (6 bases). Trimming left V 3 bases short and J 1 base short, with 6 bases between. The CDR3 has 13 residues. The germline CDR1 and CDR2 sequences are KGHSH and LQKENI. CDR3 bases: TGTGCCAGCTCACCGGACAGTAACTATGGCTACACCTTC. This sequence encodes CASSPDSNYGYTF.

This clonotype was picked up many times. J is TRBJ2-5 and V is TRBV7-9, with D uncertain. V was trimmed by 6 bases and J by 6 bases, leaving 8 bases between them. This CDR3 contains 11 residues. CDR1 and CDR2 (germline): SEHNR, FQNEAQ (reference sequence). CDR3 nucleotide sequence: TGTGCCAGCAGTAACAAACAGACCCAGTACTTC. It codes for CASSNKQTQYF. Variable domain in full (rest from reference TRBV7-9 and TRBJ2-5): DTGVSQNPRHKITKRGQNVTFRCDPISEHNRLYWYRQTLGQGPEFLTYFQNEAQLEKSRLLSDRFSAERPKGSFSTLEIQRTEQGDSAMYLCASSNKQTQYFGPGTRLLVL.

The chain couples TRBV14 to TRBJ2-7; D unclear. This CDR3 is built from 13 residues. CDR1 is SGHDN, CDR2 FVKESK, per germline. The V gene lost 11 bases and the J gene lost 2 bases, with 16 bases spanning the gap. Written as DNA, the CDR3 is TGTGCCTGGAGTGATGGGGTCCCCTACGAGCAGTACTTC. Protein product: CAWSDGVPYEQYF.

This clonotype was seen at least ten times. V and J are TRBV6-6 and TRBJ2-7, with D possibly matching TRBD1 (5 bases). The CDR3 has 15 residues. Trimming pared 0 bases from V and 5 bases from J, leaving 14 bases between. CDR1 and CDR2 (germline): MNHNY, SVGAGI (reference sequence). The CDR3 nucleotides read TGTGCCAGCAGTTACTCGAATATCAGGGTCCACGAGCAGTACTTC. Its protein is CASSYSNIRVHEQYF.

This clonotype was recorded a few times. The V gene is TRBV30, the J gene TRBJ1-5; TRBD1 might be the D (5 bases). Trimming took 2 bases from V and 1 from J, leaving 9 bases between them. CDR3 size: 14 residues. Germline-derived CDR1 and CDR2 are GTSNPN and SVGIG (reference sequence). The CDR3 DNA reads TGTGCCTGGAGTCCCCGGGACAGCAATCAGCCCCAGCATTTT. As protein: CAWSPRDSNQPQHF.

This clonotype showed up many times. The chain couples TRBV13 to TRBJ2-5; 9 nucleotides align to TRBD2. The CDR3 has 15 amino acids. Germline loops: CDR1 PRHDT, CDR2 FYEKMQ (reference sequence). V lost 4 bases to trimming and J lost 5 bases; unmatched junction nucleotides: 8. The CDR3 spells CASSWPGGGAETQYF. The DNA of the CDR3 is TGTGCCAGCAGCTGGCCGGGCGGGGGGGCCGAGACCCAGTACTTC.

The V gene is TRBV10-3, the J gene TRBJ2-1, with 8 bases that match TRBD1. J was trimmed by 3 bases and V by 0 bases; bases with no gene match: 7. Germline V gene sequence: CDR1 ENHRY, CDR2 SYGVKD. The CDR3 spans 17 residues. For the CDR3, the DNA is TGTGCCATCAGTGAGTCGTTTAGAGACAGGGGCTACAATGAGCAGTTCTTC. Its protein product is CAISESFRDRGYNEQFF.

This chain links TRBV7-9 with TRBJ1-5, with D unresolved. The CDR3 loop spans 13 amino acids. Trimming took 3 bases from V and 6 from J, leaving 9 bases between them. Germline CDR1 SEHNR, CDR2 FQNEAQ (reference sequence). The CDR3 nucleotides read TGTGCCAGCAGCTTGTTAGGCGGTCAGCCCCAGCATTTT. Translating it yields CASSLLGGQPQHF.